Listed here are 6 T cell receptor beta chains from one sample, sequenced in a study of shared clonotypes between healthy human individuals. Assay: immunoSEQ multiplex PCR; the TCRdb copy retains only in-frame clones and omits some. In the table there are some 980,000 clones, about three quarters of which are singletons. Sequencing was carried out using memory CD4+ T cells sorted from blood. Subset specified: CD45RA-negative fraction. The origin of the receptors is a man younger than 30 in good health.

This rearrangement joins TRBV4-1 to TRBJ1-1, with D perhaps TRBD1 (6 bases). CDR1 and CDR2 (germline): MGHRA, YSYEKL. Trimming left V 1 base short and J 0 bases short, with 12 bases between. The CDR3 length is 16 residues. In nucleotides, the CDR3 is TGCGCCAGCAGCCAAGTAACTACAGGGCTGAACACTGAAGCTTTCTTT. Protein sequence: CASSQVTTGLNTEAFF.

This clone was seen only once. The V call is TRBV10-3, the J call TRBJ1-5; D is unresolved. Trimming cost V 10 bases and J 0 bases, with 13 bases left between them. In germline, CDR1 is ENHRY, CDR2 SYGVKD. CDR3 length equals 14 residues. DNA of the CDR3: TGTGCCACCACCGGCGGGAATAGCAATCAGCCCCAGCATTTT. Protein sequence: CATTGGNSNQPQHF.

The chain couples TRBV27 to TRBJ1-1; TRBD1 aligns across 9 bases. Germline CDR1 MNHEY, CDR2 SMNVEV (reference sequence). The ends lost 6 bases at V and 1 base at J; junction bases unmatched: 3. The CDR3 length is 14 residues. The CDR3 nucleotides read TGTGCCAGCAGAAAGGACAGGGGGAACACTGAAGCTTTCTTT. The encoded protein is CASRKDRGNTEAFF.

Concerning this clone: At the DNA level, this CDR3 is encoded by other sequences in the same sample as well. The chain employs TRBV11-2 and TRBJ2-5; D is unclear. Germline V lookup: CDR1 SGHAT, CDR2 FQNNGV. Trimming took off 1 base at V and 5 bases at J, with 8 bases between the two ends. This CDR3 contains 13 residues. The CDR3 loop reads CASSLGVGETQYF. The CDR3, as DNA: TGTGCCAGCAGCTTAGGAGTCGGGGAGACCCAGTACTTC.

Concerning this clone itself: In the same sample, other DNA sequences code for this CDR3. The CDR3 sequence is CASSLDPGTNTGELFF. Here the CDR3 DNA reads TGCGCCAGCAGCTTGGACCCCGGGACTAACACCGGGGAGCTGTTTTTT. This chain connects TRBV5-1 to TRBJ2-2; maybe TRBD2 (6 bases). Trimming shortened V by 0 bases and J by 2 bases, and 11 bases separated the two germline ends. The germline V gene has CDR1 SGHRS and CDR2 YFSETQ. The CDR3 contains 16 residues.

The CDR3 region is CASSYSSGGGYEQYF. The CDR3 region has the DNA TGTGCCAGCAGTTACTCGAGTGGCGGGGGTTACGAGCAGTACTTC. V usage is TRBV6-6 and J usage is TRBJ2-7, with 7 bases identical to TRBD2. The CDR3 has 15 residues. Trimming cost V 0 bases and J 4 bases; bases outside gene matches: 6. The germline gives CDR1 MNHNY, CDR2 SVGAGI (reference sequence).